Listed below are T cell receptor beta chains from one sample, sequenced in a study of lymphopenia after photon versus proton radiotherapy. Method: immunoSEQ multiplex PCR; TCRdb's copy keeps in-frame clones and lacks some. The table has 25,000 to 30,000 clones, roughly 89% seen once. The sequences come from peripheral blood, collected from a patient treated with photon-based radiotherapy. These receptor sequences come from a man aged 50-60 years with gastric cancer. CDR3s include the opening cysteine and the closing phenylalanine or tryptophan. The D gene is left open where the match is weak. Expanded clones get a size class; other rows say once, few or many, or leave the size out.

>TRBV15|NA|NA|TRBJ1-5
TGTGCCACCTCACAAATTTTACGTCAGCCCCAGCATTTT
CATSQILRQPQHF
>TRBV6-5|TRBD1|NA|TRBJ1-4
TGTGCCAGCAGCTCGACAGGGGCAACTAATGAAAAACTGTTTTTT
CASSSTGATNEKLFF
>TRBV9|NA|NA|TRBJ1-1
TGTGCCAGCAGCGTAGTACCCATTCCAAACACTGAAGCTTTCTTT
CASSVVPIPNTEAFF
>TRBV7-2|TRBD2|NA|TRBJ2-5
TGTGCCAGCAGCTCGGGACTAGCGCATCGGGAGACCCAGTACTTC
CASSSGLAHRETQYF
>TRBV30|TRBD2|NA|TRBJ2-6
TGTGCCTGGAGTCCTTGGACTAGCGGAATTACTGGGGCCAACGTCCTGACTTTC
CAWSPWTSGITGANVLTF
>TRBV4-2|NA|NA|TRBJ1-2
TGTGCCAGCAGCGACCGGGACGGCTATGGCTACACCTTC
CASSDRDGYGYTF
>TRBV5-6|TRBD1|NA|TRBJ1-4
TGTGCCAGCAGCTTCCGGGACAGAAATGAAAAACTGTTTTTT
CASSFRDRNEKLFF
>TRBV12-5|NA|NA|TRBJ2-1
TGTGCTAGTGGTTTGGTACTTAAGGGGCGGGGAAATGAGCAGTTCTTC
CASGLVLKGRGNEQFF
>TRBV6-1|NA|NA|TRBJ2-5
TGTGCCACACCGGGACAAGATTACCAAGAGACCCAGTACTTC
CATPGQDYQETQYF
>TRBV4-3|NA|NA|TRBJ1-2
TGCGCCAGCAGCCAAGATCGGGGGGGATACACCTTC
CASSQDRGGYTF
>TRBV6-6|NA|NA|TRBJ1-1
TGTGCCAGCGGCGGGGGTAAGAACACTGAAGCTTTCTTT
CASGGGKNTEAFF
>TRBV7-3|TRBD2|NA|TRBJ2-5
TGTGCCAGCAGCTCCAGCGGGGGGACACAAGAGACCCAGTACTTC
CASSSSGGTQETQYF
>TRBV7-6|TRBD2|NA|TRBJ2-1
TGTGCCAGCAGCTTAGCAGTAGCGGGGGTTCCCATGAGCTCCTACAATGAGCAGTTCTTC
CASSLAVAGVPMSSYNEQFF
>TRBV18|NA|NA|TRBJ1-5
TGTGCCAGCTCACCAGGTACAAGGCAGAGCAATCAGCCCCAGCATTTT
CASSPGTRQSNQPQHF
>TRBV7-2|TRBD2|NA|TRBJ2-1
TGTGCCAGCAGCGGTCTAGCGGGAGTTAATGAGCAGTTCTTC
CASSGLAGVNEQFF
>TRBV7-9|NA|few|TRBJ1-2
TGTGCCAGCAGCTTAGAAGGCTATGGCTACACCTTC
CASSLEGYGYTF
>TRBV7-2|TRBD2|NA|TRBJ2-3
TGTGCCAGCAGCTTAGCGCGGACTAGCGGGAGCACAGATACGCAGTATTTT
CASSLARTSGSTDTQYF
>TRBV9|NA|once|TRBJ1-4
TGTGCCAGCAGCACCCTGGGGAATGAAAAACTGTTTTTT
CASSTLGNEKLFF
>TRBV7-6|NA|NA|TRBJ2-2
TGTGCCAGCAGCTCAAATACGGATACGCGGGCTACCGGGGAGCTGTTTTTT
CASSSNTDTRATGELFF
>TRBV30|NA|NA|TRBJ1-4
TGTGCCTGGAGTATGGGAAGTTCGGGAGGTGAAAAACTGTTTTTT
CAWSMGSSGGEKLFF
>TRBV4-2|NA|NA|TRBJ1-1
TGTGCCAGCAGCCAGGGTGAAGCTTTCTTT
CASSQGEAFF
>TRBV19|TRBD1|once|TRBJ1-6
TGTGCCAGTAGCCCCACCGGACAGGGATGGGGTTCACCCCTCCACTTT
CASSPTGQGWGSPLHF
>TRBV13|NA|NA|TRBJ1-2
TGTGCCAGCAGCTTAGGCAGCCAGGGATTCGTTCATGGCTACACCTTC
CASSLGSQGFVHGYTF
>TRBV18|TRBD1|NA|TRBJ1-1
TGTGCCAGCTCACCCCGCCCCGCCCCCGGGCAGGGGGGGACTGAAGCTTTCTTT
CASSPRPAPGQGGTEAFF
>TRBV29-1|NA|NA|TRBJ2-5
TGCAGCGTCCAAACTGTGGAGACCCAGTACTTC
CSVQTVETQYF
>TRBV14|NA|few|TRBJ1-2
TGTGCCAGCAGTCGGAGGACGGGAGTTTTTTATGGCTACACCTTC
CASSRRTGVFYGYTF
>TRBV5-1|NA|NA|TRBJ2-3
TGCGCCAGCAGCTTGGTTGAAGATACGCAGTATTTT
CASSLVEDTQYF
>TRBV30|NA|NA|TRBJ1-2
TGTGCCTGGAGCCCAGGTTCAGGACGGGGCTACACCTTC
CAWSPGSGRGYTF
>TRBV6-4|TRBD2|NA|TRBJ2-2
TGTGCCAGCAGTGATGTCGCGGGGGGCCACGGGGAGCTGTTTTTT
CASSDVAGGHGELFF
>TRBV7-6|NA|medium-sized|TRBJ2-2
TGTGCCAGCAGCTTATACACCGGGGAGCTGTTTTTT
CASSLYTGELFF
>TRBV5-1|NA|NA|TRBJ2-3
TGCGCCAGCAGCTTGGACCGCAGCACAGATACGCAGTATTTT
CASSLDRSTDTQYF
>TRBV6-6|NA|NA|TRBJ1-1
TGTGCCAGCAGTTACAGGGGTTCCACTGAAGCTTTCTTT
CASSYRGSTEAFF
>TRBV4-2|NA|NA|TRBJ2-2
TGTGCCAGCAGCCAAGGGGGACGGGGTGGATTGGTCACCGGGGAGCTGTTTTTT
CASSQGGRGGLVTGELFF
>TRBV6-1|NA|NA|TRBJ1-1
TGTGCCAGCAACGGGGGATCCCCTAGAGCTTTCTTT
CASNGGSPRAFF
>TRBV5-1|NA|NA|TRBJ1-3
TGCGCCAGCAGCTTGGACAGGCCCTCTGGAAACACCATATATTTT
CASSLDRPSGNTIYF
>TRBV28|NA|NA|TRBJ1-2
TGTGCCAGCAGTTTTGGGGAATATGGCTACACCTTC
CASSFGEYGYTF
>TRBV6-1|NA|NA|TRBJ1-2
TGTGCCAGCAGTTACGACGGTGGCTACACCTTC
CASSYDGGYTF
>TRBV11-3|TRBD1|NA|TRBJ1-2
TGTGCCAGCAGCTTATCTGCAGGGGGACTGATTAGTGGCTACACCTTC
CASSLSAGGLISGYTF
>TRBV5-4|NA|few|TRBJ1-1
TGTGCCAGCAGCTTGGGTACGACGCGGGAAGCTTTCTTT
CASSLGTTREAFF
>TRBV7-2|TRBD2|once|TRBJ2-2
TGTGCCAGCAGCTCCATAGGAGGCGGGGGGGCCGGTGGGGAGCTGTTTTTT
CASSSIGGGGAGGELFF
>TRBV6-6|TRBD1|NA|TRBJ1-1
TGTGCCACGGACAGGGCTCCCTACATGAACACTGAAGCTTTCTTT
CATDRAPYMNTEAFF
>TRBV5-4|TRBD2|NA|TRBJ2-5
TGTGCCAGCAGCTCCAAGCGGGGGGCTGAGACCCAGTACTTC
CASSSKRGAETQYF
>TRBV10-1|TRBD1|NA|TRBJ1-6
TGCGCCGACTCGTATGGACAGGGGAGGAATTCACCCCTCCACTTT
CADSYGQGRNSPLHF
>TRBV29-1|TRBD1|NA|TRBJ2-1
TGCAGCGTTGAACCCTCCTTCCAGGGGACAGGAGACAATGAGCAGTTCTTC
CSVEPSFQGTGDNEQFF
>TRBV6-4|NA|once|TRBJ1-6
TGTGCCAGCAGTGACTCGTTCGGCGGGGGCTCACCCCTCCACTTT
CASSDSFGGGSPLHF
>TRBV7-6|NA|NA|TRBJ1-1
TGTGCCAGCACCCATCGGGGCGAGGGACTGAACACTGAAGCTTTCTTT
CASTHRGEGLNTEAFF
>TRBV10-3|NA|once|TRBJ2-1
TGTGCCATCAGTGGGCTAGCCGATGAGCAGTTCTTC
CAISGLADEQFF
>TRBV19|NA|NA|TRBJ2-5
TGTGCCAGTAGTATATACCCGGGACAACAAGAGACCCAGTACTTC
CASSIYPGQQETQYF
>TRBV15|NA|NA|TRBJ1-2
TGTGCCACCAGCAGAGACAGGAGTGGCTACACCTTC
CATSRDRSGYTF
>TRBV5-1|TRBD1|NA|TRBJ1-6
TGCGCCAGCAGCTTGGAGACAGGGAGGTCACCCCTCCACTTT
CASSLETGRSPLHF
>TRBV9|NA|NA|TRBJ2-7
TGTGCCAGCAGCCCGCGACGGATCTACCGGGCCTACGAGCAGTACTTC
CASSPRRIYRAYEQYF